The T cell receptor (beta chain) under discussion was sequenced for a study of T cells after yellow fever vaccination. The overall study: The fractions with low cell numbers were processed using SMART-Seq v4 Ultra Low Input.

This clonotype was seen repeatedly, ten times or more. Each CDR3 protein is one row after TCRdb ran MiXCR on the 5' RACE reads. The table records approximately 450,000 distinct CDR3 sequences, roughly 20% of them present only once. Germline CDR1 is MNHEY and CDR2 is SVGAGI. CDR3 length: 16 amino acids. The V and J ends lost 2 bases and 7 bases, in that order; junction bases with no gene match: 8. The chain couples TRBV6-5 to TRBJ1-6, with 7 bases lining up with TRBD1. Sequencing was performed on PBMCs, taken before the yellow fever booster vaccination. The receptor's source is a man between 18 and 29 years old who received the YFV17D yellow fever vaccine. The DNA for the CDR3 is TGTGCCAGCAGTTACGGGAAACAGGGGTGGAATTCACCCCTCCACTTT. It is translated as CASSYGKQGWNSPLHF.